This is a list of T cell receptor beta chains from one sample in a study of shared clonotypes between healthy human individuals. Some clones are missing from TCRdb's copy, which holds only in-frame ones; the method was immunoSEQ multiplex PCR. The sample consists of roughly 2.6 million clones, approximately 94% of them appearing once. Sequencing was done on a sample of naive CD4+ T cells sorted from blood. The receptors shown here come from a young man in good health. Each CDR3 is given with its conserved first and last residue. The D gene is left open where the match is weak. Rows may omit the clone size; those that give it use once, few, many or a size class.

abundance,j_gene,v_gene,len,d_gene,CDR3aa,CDR3nt
NA,TRBJ2-2,TRBV9,14,NA,CASSVAGSPGELFF,TGTGCCAGCAGCGTAGCGGGGTCCCCCGGGGAGCTGTTTTTT
NA,TRBJ2-5,TRBV25-1,14,NA,CASSERGLWETQYF,TGTGCCAGCAGTGAACGTGGACTCTGGGAGACCCAGTACTTC
NA,TRBJ1-1,TRBV10-2,14,TRBD1,CASTTEQGATEAFF,TGCGCCAGCACTACCGAACAGGGGGCCACTGAAGCTTTCTTT
NA,TRBJ2-2,TRBV2,12,NA,CASSGNTGELFF,TGTGCCAGCAGTGGAAACACCGGGGAGCTGTTTTTT
NA,TRBJ2-7,TRBV5-8,14,TRBD1,CASSVPGQKYEQYF,TGTGCCAGCAGCGTACCGGGACAGAAATACGAGCAGTACTTC
NA,TRBJ2-5,TRBV18,13,TRBD1,CASSPTGKETQYF,TGTGCCAGCTCACCGACAGGGAAAGAGACCCAGTACTTC
NA,TRBJ2-7,TRBV30,14,NA,CAWRRRELSYEQYF,TGTGCCTGGAGAAGGAGGGAACTGTCCTACGAGCAGTACTTC
NA,TRBJ1-2,TRBV18,14,NA,CASSPPRGGYGYTF,TGTGCCAGCTCACCACCGAGGGGGGGCTATGGCTACACCTTC
NA,TRBJ2-2,TRBV5-4,14,NA,CASSLGLNTGELFF,TGTGCCAGCAGCTTGGGGCTGAACACCGGGGAGCTGTTTTTT
NA,TRBJ1-1,TRBV16,14,NA,CASSQSRGYTEAFF,TGTGCCAGCAGCCAATCCAGGGGTTACACTGAAGCTTTCTTT
NA,TRBJ1-2,TRBV9,12,NA,CASRDTAYGYTF,TGTGCCAGCAGAGACACCGCTTATGGCTACACCTTC
NA,TRBJ1-2,TRBV19,14,NA,CASGAVPASHGYTF,TGTGCCAGTGGAGCGGTCCCCGCCTCGCATGGCTACACCTTC
NA,TRBJ1-5,TRBV19,16,NA,CASSISGTGSNQPQHF,TGTGCCAGTAGTATTAGCGGGACGGGTAGCAATCAGCCCCAGCATTTT
NA,TRBJ2-3,TRBV4-3,15,NA,CASSQTLVAADTQYF,TGCGCCAGCAGCCAGACACTAGTGGCCGCAGATACGCAGTATTTT
NA,TRBJ1-1,TRBV5-1,14,TRBD1,CASSPGQGSTEAFF,TGCGCCAGCAGTCCGGGACAGGGGAGCACTGAAGCTTTCTTT
NA,TRBJ1-3,TRBV6-6,15,NA,CASSYSPTGGNTIYF,TGTGCCAGCAGTTACTCCCCCACGGGTGGAAACACCATATATTTT
NA,TRBJ1-2,TRBV5-4,15,NA,CASSLDPGEGYGYTF,TGTGCCAGCAGCTTGGATCCGGGGGAGGGCTATGGCTACACCTTC
NA,TRBJ2-3,TRBV5-4,17,TRBD2,CASSSLGLAISTDTQYF,TGTGCCAGCAGCTCTTTGGGACTAGCGATTAGCACAGATACGCAGTATTTT
NA,TRBJ2-7,TRBV28,11,NA,CAAWGLNEQYF,TGTGCCGCCTGGGGACTCAACGAGCAGTACTTC
NA,TRBJ2-2,TRBV5-5,16,NA,CASSFTGQVVTGELFF,TGTGCCAGCAGCTTTACAGGTCAGGTTGTCACCGGGGAGCTGTTTTTT
NA,TRBJ2-5,TRBV5-1,15,NA,CASSLAGGPQETQYF,TGCGCCAGCAGCTTGGCGGGGGGCCCGCAAGAGACCCAGTACTTC
once,TRBJ2-3,TRBV19,14,NA,CAISRALQSDTQYF,TGTGCCATCTCGAGGGCCCTCCAGTCAGATACGCAGTATTTT
NA,TRBJ1-5,TRBV19,15,NA,CASSIIESSNQPQHF,TGTGCCAGTAGTATTATAGAAAGCAGCAATCAGCCCCAGCATTTT
NA,TRBJ2-1,TRBV30,13,NA,CAWRELRGGQQFF,TGTGCCTGGAGAGAGTTAAGGGGCGGTCAGCAGTTCTTC
NA,TRBJ2-1,TRBV27,15,NA,CASSRRDFSYNEQFF,TGTGCCAGCAGTCGCCGGGACTTCTCGTACAATGAGCAGTTCTTC
NA,TRBJ1-6,TRBV7-3,15,TRBD1,CASSLGTGGYSPLHF,TGTGCCAGCAGCCTCGGGACAGGGGGCTACTCACCCCTCCACTTT
few,TRBJ2-2,TRBV7-8,13,TRBD1,CASHRGPTGELFF,TGTGCCAGCCACAGGGGACCCACCGGGGAGCTGTTTTTT
NA,TRBJ1-6,TRBV11-2,14,NA,CASSPRGDGSSPHF,TGTGCCAGCAGCCCTAGGGGGGACGGATCCTCGCCCCACTTT
few,TRBJ1-4,TRBV30,12,NA,CAWTNGGDETFF,TGTGCCTGGACTAATGGGGGAGACGAAACGTTTTTT
once,TRBJ2-5,TRBV7-8,16,TRBD2,CASSLLPTSGALAQYF,TGTGCCAGCAGCTTGCTTCCGACTAGCGGGGCCCTGGCCCAGTACTTC
NA,TRBJ2-1,TRBV6-1,18,NA,CASSADARDKTSYNEQFF,TGTGCCAGCAGTGCCGACGCCAGGGACAAAACTTCCTACAATGAGCAGTTCTTC
NA,TRBJ2-2,TRBV5-4,16,NA,CASSGSVGGSTGELFF,TGTGCCAGCAGCGGAAGTGTGGGGGGCAGCACCGGGGAGCTGTTTTTT
NA,TRBJ2-7,TRBV5-1,13,NA,CASSSSSDYEQYF,TGCGCCAGCAGCTCCTCGAGTGATTACGAGCAGTACTTC
NA,TRBJ2-7,TRBV7-9,13,NA,CASNQGLHYEQYF,TGTGCCAGCAACCAGGGGTTGCACTACGAGCAGTACTTC
NA,TRBJ1-1,TRBV10-1,16,NA,CASKKGPMISHTEAFF,TGCGCCAGCAAAAAGGGGCCAATGATTTCACACACTGAAGCTTTCTTT